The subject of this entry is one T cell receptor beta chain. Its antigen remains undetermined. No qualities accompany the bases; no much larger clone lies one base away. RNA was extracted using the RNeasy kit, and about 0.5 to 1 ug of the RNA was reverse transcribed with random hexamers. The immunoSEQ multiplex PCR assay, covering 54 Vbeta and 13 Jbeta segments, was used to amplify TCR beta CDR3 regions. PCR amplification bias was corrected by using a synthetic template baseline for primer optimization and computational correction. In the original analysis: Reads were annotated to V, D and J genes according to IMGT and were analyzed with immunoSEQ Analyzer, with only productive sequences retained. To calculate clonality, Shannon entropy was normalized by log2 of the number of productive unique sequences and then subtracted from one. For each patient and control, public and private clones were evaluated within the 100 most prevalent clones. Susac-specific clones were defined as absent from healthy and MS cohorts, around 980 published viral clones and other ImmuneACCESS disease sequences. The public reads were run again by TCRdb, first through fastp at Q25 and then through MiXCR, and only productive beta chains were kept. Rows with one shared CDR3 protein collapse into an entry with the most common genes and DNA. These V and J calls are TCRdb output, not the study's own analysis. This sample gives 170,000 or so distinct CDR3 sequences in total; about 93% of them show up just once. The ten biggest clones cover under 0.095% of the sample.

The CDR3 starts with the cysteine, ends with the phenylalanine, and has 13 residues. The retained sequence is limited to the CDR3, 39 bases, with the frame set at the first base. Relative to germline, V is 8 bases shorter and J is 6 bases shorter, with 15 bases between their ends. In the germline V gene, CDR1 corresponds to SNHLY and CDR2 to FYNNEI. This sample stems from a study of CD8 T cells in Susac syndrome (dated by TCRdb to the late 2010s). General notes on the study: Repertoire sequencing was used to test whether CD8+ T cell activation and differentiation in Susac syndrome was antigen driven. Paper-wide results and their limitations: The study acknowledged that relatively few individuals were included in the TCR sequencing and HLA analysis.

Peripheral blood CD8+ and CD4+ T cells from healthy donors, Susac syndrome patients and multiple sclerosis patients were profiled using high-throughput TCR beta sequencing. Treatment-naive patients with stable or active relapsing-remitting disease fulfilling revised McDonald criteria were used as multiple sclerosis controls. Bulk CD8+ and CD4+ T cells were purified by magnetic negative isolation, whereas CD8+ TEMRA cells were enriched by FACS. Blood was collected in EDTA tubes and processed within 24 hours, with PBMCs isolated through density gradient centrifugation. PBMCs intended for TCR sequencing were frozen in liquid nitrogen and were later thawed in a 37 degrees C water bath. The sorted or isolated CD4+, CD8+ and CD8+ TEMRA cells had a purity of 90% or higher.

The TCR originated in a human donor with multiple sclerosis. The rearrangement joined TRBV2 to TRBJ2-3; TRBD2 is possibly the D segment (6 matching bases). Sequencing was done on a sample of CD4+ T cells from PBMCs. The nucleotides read TGTGCCAGCGGGGGGAACCGGGACGATACGCAGTATTTT. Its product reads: CASGGNRDDTQYF.